The clone carrying this TCR beta chain was seen only a few times. The sample is drawn from a study of patients and donors after allogeneic stem cell transplantation. TCRdb re-derived calls from the RT-PCR reads in MiXCR, one entry per CDR3 protein. The sample holds 200,000 to 250,000 distinct CDR3 sequences, around 41% seen once. Trimming stripped 0 bases from V and 1 base from J, with 9 bases between. Germline CDR1 LGHDT, CDR2 YNNKEL (reference sequence). The CDR3 has 15 residues. Specimen: blood, either unsorted or a sorted T cell fraction (not recorded which). The origin of this receptor is a human donor who was either an allogeneic HSCT recipient or a stem cell or donor lymphocyte infusion donor (not recorded which). It is not recorded whose cells these are; they may come from a transplant donor. This rearrangement joins TRBV3-1 to TRBJ1-1, with a tentative D call TRBD1 (5 bases). The CDR3 DNA reads TGTGCCAGCAGCCAAGAGGGAGGGGCGAACACTGAAGCTTTCTTT. Residues: CASSQEGGANTEAFF.